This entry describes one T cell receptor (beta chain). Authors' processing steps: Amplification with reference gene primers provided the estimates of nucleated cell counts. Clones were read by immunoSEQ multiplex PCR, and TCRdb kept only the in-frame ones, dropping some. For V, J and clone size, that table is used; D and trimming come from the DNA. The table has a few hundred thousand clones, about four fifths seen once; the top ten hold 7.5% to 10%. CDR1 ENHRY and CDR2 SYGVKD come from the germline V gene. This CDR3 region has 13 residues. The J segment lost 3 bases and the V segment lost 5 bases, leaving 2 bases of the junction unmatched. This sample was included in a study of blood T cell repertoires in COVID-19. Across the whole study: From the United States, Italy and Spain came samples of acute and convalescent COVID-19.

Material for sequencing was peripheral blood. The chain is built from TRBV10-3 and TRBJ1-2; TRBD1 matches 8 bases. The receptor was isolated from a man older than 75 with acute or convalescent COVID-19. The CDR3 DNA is TGTGCCATCAGTCCGACAGGGGACTATGGCTACACCTTC. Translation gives CAISPTGDYGYTF.